This entry features one TCR beta chain sequence. Other DNA sequences of this sample code for an identical CDR3. Germline CDR1 SQVTM, CDR2 ANQGSEA. The CDR3 has 13 amino acids. V dropped 6 bases and J dropped 0 bases, with 11 bases sitting between them. The data are from a study of blood T cell repertoires in COVID-19. Study-wide context: Whether acute or convalescent, the COVID-19 samples came from the United States, Italy and Spain. PBMCs, B-cell-depleted T cells, or T cells were the source of the cDNA or gDNA that made up the material.

In the study's own analysis: Amplification with reference gene primers provided the estimates of nucleated cell counts. This table comes from immunoSEQ multiplex PCR, and its TCRdb copy is limited to in-frame clones, with some not included. Clonal size and the V and J genes are those of that table, whereas D and trimming came from the DNA. The sample yields 200,000 to 250,000 clones, around 83% seen once. V is TRBV29-1 and J is TRBJ1-1; the D gene is possibly TRBD1 (6 bases). Sequencing was performed on peripheral blood. The clonotype comes from a man between 40 and 49 years old with acute or convalescent COVID-19. CDR3 sequence: CSVVGQLNTEAFF. The CDR3 DNA is TGCAGCGTCGTCGGACAGTTGAACACTGAAGCTTTCTTT.